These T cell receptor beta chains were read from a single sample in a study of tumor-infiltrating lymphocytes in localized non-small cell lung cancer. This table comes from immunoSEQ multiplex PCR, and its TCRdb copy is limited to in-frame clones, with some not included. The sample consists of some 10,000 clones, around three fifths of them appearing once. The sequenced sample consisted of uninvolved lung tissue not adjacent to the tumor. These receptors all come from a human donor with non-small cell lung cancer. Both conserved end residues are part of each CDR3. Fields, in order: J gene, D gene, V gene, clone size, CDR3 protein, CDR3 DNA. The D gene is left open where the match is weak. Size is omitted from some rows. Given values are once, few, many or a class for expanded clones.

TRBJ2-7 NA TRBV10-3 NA CAISVDYEQYF TGTGCCATCAGTGTTGACTACGAGCAGTACTTC
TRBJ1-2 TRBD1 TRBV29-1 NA CSVNDRVNYGYTF TGCAGCGTTAATGACAGGGTAAACTATGGCTACACCTTC
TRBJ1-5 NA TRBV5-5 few CASSFSATYSNQPQHF TGTGCCAGCAGCTTTTCAGCAACCTATAGCAATCAGCCCCAGCATTTT
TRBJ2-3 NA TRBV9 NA CASSVTLARYDTQYF TGTGCCAGCAGCGTAACTTTAGCCCGCTACGATACGCAGTATTTT
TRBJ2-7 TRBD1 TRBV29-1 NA CSGTTGGLYEQYF TGCAGCGGGACGACAGGGGGGCTCTACGAGCAGTACTTC
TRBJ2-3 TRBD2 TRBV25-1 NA CASSQGAPSGGGADTQYF TGTGCCAGCAGTCAGGGGGCCCCTAGCGGGGGGGGAGCAGATACGCAGTATTTT
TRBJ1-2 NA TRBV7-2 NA CASSQVGSAASFYGYTF TGCGCCAGCAGCCAAGTCGGGTCAGCGGCCTCCTTTTATGGCTACACCTTC
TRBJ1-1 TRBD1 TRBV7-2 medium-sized CASSGQGDTEAFF TGTGCCAGCAGCGGACAGGGGGACACTGAAGCTTTCTTT
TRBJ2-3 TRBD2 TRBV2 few CASRGLAGRTDTQYF TGTGCCAGCAGAGGACTAGCGGGCCGCACAGATACGCAGTATTTT
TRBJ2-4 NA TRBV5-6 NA CASSGVPGGGNIQYF TGTGCCAGCAGCGGCGTCCCAGGGGGAGGAAACATTCAGTACTTC
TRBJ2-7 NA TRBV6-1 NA CASGGLYEQYF TGTGCCAGCGGGGGGCTCTACGAGCAGTACTTC
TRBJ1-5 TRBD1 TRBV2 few CASREQGGKGNQPQHF TGTGCCAGCAGGGAACAGGGGGGCAAGGGAAATCAGCCCCAGCATTTT
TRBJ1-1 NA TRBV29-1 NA CSVQRGTEAFF TGCAGCGTTCAACGGGGCACTGAAGCTTTCTTT
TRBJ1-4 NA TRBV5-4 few CASSSLGGNEKLFF TGTGCCAGCAGCTCTCTGGGAGGGAATGAAAAACTGTTTTTT
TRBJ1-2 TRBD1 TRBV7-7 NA CASSFRDRTYGYTF TGTGCTAGCAGCTTTCGGGACAGGACCTATGGCTACACCTTC
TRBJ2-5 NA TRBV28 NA CASSSWSLTRETQYF TGTGCCAGCAGCTCGTGGAGTCTAACCAGGGAGACCCAGTACTTC
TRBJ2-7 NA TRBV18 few CASHQFRDGDMQQYF TGTGCCAGTCACCAATTCCGGGACGGGGATATGCAGCAGTACTTC
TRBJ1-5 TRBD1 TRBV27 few CASSSGQGRNQPQHF TGTGCCAGCAGTTCGGGACAGGGGCGGAATCAGCCCCAGCATTTT
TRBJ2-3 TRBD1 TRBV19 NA CASMSRQGATWAYF TGTGCCAGTATGTCCCGACAGGGAGCGACATGGGCGTATTTT
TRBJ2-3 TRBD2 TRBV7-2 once CASGIAGGLPYTQYF TGTGCCAGCGGTATAGCGGGGGGCCTTCCATATACGCAGTATTTT
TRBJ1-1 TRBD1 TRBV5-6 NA CASSWGDRGFTEAFF TGTGCCAGCAGCTGGGGGGACAGGGGGTTCACTGAAGCTTTCTTT
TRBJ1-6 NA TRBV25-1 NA CASMGESYNSPLHF TGTGCCAGCATGGGGGAGTCCTATAATTCACCCCTCCACTTT
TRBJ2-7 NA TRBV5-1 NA CASSLEASVAYEQYF TGCGCCAGCAGTCTGGAGGCTAGTGTGGCCTACGAGCAGTACTTC
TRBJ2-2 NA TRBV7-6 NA CASSLARGLGELFF TGTGCCAGCAGCTTAGCACGGGGGCTCGGGGAGCTGTTTTTT
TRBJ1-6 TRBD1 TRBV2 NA CASRGQGGLGNSPLHF TGTGCCAGCAGGGGACAGGGGGGCCTCGGAAATTCACCCCTCCACTTT
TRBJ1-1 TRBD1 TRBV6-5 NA CASSPRQGGTEAFF TGTGCCAGCAGTCCCCGACAGGGAGGCACTGAAGCTTTCTTT
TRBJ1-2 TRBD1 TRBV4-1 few CASSQPGQGNYGYTF TGCGCCAGCAGCCAACCGGGACAGGGTAACTATGGCTACACCTTC
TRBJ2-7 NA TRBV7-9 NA CASSFFQGEYEQYF TGTGCCAGCAGCTTTTTTCAGGGAGAATACGAGCAGTACTTC
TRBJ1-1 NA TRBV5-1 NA CASSFGAEAFF TGCGCCAGCAGCTTTGGGGCTGAAGCTTTCTTT
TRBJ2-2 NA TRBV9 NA CASSVVPPGDRDTGELFF TGTGCCAGCAGCGTAGTTCCCCCCGGGGACCGGGACACCGGGGAGCTGTTTTTT
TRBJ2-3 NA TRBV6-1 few CASSEASPIPDTQYF TGTGCCAGCAGTGAGGCTAGCCCCATCCCAGATACGCAGTATTTT
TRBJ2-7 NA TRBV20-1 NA CSALLVHEQYF TGCAGTGCTTTACTAGTCCACGAGCAGTACTTC
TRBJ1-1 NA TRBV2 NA CASSVWDTEAFF TGTGCCAGCAGTGTCTGGGACACTGAAGCTTTCTTT
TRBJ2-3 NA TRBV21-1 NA CAGRSTDTQYF TGTGCCGGGAGGTCCACAGATACGCAGTATTTT
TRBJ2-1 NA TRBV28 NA CASSSGRRNEQFF TGTGCCAGCAGTTCGGGACGGCGGAATGAGCAGTTCTTC
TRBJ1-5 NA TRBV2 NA CASTPKGGRQPQHF TGTGCCAGCACCCCCAAGGGGGGAAGGCAGCCCCAGCATTTT
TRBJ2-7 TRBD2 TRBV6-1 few CASSGPSGGGADEQYF TGTGCCAGCAGTGGACCCTCGGGCGGGGGGGCGGACGAGCAGTACTTC
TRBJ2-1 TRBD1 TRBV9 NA CASSVGGQAWGEQFF TGTGCCAGCAGCGTAGGGGGACAGGCCTGGGGTGAGCAGTTCTTC
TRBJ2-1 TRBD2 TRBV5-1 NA CASSSAGTIYEQFF TGCGCCAGCAGCTCTGCCGGGACTATATATGAGCAGTTCTTC
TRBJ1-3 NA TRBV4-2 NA CASSQDPRPGQNGNTIYF TGTGCCAGCAGCCAAGATCCGCGCCCGGGACAAAATGGAAACACCATATATTTT
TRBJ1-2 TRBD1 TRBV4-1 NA CASSQARTGIGYGYTF TGCGCCAGCAGCCAAGCCCGGACAGGGATCGGCTATGGCTACACCTTC
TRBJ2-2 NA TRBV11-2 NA CASSLGQRTGELFF TGTGCCAGCAGCTTAGGACAGCGGACCGGGGAGCTGTTTTTT
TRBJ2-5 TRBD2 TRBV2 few CASSRAGANEETQYF TGTGCCAGCAGTCGAGCGGGGGCTAACGAAGAGACCCAGTACTTC
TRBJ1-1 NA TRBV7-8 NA CASSLDPVPSTEAFF TGTGCCAGCAGCTTAGACCCGGTCCCCAGCACTGAAGCTTTCTTT
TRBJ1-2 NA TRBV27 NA CASRPLWERGGYTF TGTGCCAGCAGACCCCTTTGGGAGCGAGGAGGCTACACCTTC
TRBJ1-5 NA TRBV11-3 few CASSLGEGYNQPQHF TGTGCCAGCAGCTTAGGAGAGGGTTACAATCAGCCCCAGCATTTT
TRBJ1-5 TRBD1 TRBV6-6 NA CASTPKGAEQPQHF TGTGCCAGCACCCCAAAGGGGGCAGAACAGCCCCAGCATTTT
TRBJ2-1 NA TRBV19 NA CASQDQAGTHEQFF TGTGCCAGCCAGGACCAGGCAGGAACGCATGAGCAGTTCTTC
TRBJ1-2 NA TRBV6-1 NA CASSEVRWDIYGYTF TGTGCCAGCAGTGAAGTTCGGTGGGACATCTATGGCTACACCTTC
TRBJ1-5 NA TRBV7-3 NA CASSLGDIGPQHF TGTGCCAGCAGCTTAGGGGACATTGGGCCCCAGCATTTT
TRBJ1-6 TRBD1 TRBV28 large CASRAPTGANSPLHF TGTGCCAGCAGAGCCCCAACAGGGGCCAATTCACCCCTCCACTTT
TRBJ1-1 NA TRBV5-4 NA CASSLGSTEAFF TGTGCCAGCAGCTTGGGCTCTACTGAAGCTTTCTTT
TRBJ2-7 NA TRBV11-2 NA CASSLDPLRYEQYF TGTGCCAGCAGCTTAGATCCCCTCCGCTACGAGCAGTACTTC
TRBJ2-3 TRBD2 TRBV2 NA CASSRTSGGTMGTDTQYF TGTGCCAGCAGCCGGACTAGCGGGGGGACTATGGGCACAGATACGCAGTATTTT
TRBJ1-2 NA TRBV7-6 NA CASSLAQAGRGYGYTF TGTGCCAGCAGCTTGGCGCAAGCAGGACGGGGCTATGGCTACACCTTC
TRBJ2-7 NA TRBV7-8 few CASSLEDSSYEQYF TGTGCCAGCAGCTTAGAGGACAGCTCCTACGAGCAGTACTTC
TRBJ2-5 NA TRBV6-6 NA CASGRGSPQETQYF TGTGCCAGCGGAAGGGGGAGCCCACAAGAGACCCAGTACTTC
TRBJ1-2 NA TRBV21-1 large CASSNLRGHYDYGYTF TGTGCCAGCAGCAACCTCCGAGGTCACTATGACTATGGCTACACCTTC
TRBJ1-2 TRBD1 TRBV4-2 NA CASSQDRIEGAMGYTF TGTGCCAGCAGCCAAGATCGCATCGAGGGGGCTATGGGCTACACCTTC
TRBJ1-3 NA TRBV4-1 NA CASSQPSGPSGNTIYF TGCGCCAGCAGCCAGCCCTCGGGCCCCTCTGGAAACACCATATATTTT